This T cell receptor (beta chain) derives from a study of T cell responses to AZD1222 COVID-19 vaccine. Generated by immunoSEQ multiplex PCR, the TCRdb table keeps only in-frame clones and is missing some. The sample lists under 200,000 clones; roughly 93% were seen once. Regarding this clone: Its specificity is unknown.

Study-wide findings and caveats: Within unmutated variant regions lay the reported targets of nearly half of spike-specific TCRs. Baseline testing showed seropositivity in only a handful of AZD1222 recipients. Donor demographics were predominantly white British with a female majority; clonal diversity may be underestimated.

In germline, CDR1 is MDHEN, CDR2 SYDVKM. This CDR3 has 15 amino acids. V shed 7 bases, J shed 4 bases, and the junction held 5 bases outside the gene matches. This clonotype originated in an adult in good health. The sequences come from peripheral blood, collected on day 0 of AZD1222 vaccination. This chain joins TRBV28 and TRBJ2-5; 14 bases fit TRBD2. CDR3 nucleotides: TGTGCCAGCACCCCCGGACTAGCGGGAGGAGAGACCCAGTACTTC. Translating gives CASTPGLAGGETQYF. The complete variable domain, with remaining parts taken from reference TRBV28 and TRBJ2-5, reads DVKVTQSSRYLVKRTGEKVFLECVQDMDHENMFWYRQDPGLGLRLIYFSYDVKMKEKGDIPEGYSVSREKKERFSLILESASTNQTSMYLCASTPGLAGGETQYFGPGTRLLVL.